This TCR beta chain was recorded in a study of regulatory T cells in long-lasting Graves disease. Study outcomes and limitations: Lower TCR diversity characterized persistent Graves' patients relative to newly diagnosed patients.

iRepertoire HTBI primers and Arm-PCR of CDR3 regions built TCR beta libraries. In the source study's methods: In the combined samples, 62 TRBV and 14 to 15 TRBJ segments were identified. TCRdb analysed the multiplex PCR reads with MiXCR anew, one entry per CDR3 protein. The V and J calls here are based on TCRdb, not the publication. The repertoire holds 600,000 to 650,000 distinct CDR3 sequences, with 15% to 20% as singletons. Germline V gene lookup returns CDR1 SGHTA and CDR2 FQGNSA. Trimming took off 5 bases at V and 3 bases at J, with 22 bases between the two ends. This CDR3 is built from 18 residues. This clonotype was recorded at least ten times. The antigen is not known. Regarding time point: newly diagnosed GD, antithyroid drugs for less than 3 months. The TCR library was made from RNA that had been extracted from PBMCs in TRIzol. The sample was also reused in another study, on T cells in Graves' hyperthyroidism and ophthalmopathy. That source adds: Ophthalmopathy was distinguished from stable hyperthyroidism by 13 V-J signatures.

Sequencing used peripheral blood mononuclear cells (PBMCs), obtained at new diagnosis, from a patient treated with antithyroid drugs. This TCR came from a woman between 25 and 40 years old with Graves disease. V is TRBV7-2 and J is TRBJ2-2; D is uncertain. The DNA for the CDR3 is TGTGCCAGCAGCCTCGACGCGTTGAGCCATCGCCACACCGGGGAGCTGTTTTTT. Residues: CASSLDALSHRHTGELFF.